The rows below give T cell receptor beta chains drawn from one sample of a study of cytomegalovirus exposure and HLA in healthy donors. Clones were sequenced by immunoSEQ multiplex PCR, and TCRdb holds only the in-frame ones, with some missing. The sample shows about 140,000 clones, approximately 71% of them seen only once. Sequenced sample: PBMCs. These receptors all come from a man between 25 and 39 years old in good health and CMV-seronegative. Each CDR3 is given with its conserved first and last residue. The D gene is left open where the match is weak. Not every row has a clone size; where given, it reads once, few, many or a size class.

len,d_gene,j_gene,v_gene,abundance,CDR3aa,CDR3nt
13,.,TRBJ1-5,TRBV2,once,CASSVDSRWPQHF,TGTGCCAGCAGTGTGGACAGCCGATGGCCCCAGCATTTT
11,.,TRBJ2-7,TRBV23-1,.,CASSNQYEQYF,TGCGCCAGCAGTAATCAGTACGAGCAGTACTTC
13,TRBD1,TRBJ2-1,TRBV2,once,CASRQGQGGEQFF,TGTGCCAGCAGGCAGGGACAGGGGGGTGAGCAGTTCTTC
14,TRBD1,TRBJ1-5,TRBV19,.,CASRTTGGVQPQHF,TGTGCCAGTAGGACAACAGGGGGCGTTCAGCCCCAGCATTTT
14,.,TRBJ1-1,TRBV4-1,.,CASSQGDTYTEAFF,TGCGCCAGCAGCCAGGGGGACACCTACACTGAAGCTTTCTTT
14,TRBD1,TRBJ1-5,TRBV6-1,.,CASSDGQGSQPQHF,TGTGCCAGCAGTGACGGACAGGGTAGCCAGCCCCAGCATTTT
14,.,TRBJ1-2,TRBV5-4,.,CASSSPRGGGGYTF,TGTGCCAGCAGTTCCCCGAGAGGAGGCGGAGGCTACACCTTC
16,.,TRBJ2-7,TRBV9,.,CASSKSPLASTYEQYF,TGTGCCAGCAGCAAAAGTCCCCTAGCATCCACCTACGAGCAGTACTTC
17,TRBD2,TRBJ2-1,TRBV7-9,.,CASSSGSGRAVYNEQFF,TGTGCCAGCAGCTCCGGTAGCGGGAGGGCCGTATACAATGAGCAGTTCTTC
14,.,TRBJ2-7,TRBV6-1,few,CASNTRPETYEQYF,TGTGCCAGCAACACGCGGCCGGAGACCTACGAGCAGTACTTC
14,TRBD1,TRBJ1-1,TRBV6-1,.,CASSIQGENTEAFF,TGTGCCAGCAGTATACAGGGGGAAAACACTGAAGCTTTCTTT
15,TRBD1,TRBJ1-4,TRBV6-1,.,CASSEDGTGGEKLFF,TGTGCCAGCAGTGAAGACGGGACAGGGGGTGAAAAACTGTTTTTT
14,.,TRBJ2-7,TRBV27,.,CASSLQGKSYEQYF,TGTGCCAGCAGTTTGCAGGGGAAATCCTACGAGCAGTACTTC
13,.,TRBJ2-1,TRBV4-1,.,CASSITGFNEQFF,TGCGCCAGCAGCATTACAGGTTTTAATGAGCAGTTCTTC
14,TRBD2,TRBJ2-3,TRBV2,.,CASRTSGRTDTQYF,TGTGCCAGCCGGACTAGCGGGAGAACAGATACGCAGTATTTT
16,TRBD2,TRBJ2-3,TRBV5-1,.,CASSLAVAGPTDTQYF,TGCGCCAGCAGCTTGGCCGTAGCGGGACCCACAGATACGCAGTATTTT
16,.,TRBJ1-1,TRBV5-1,.,CASSLYPGASTPGAFF,TGCGCCAGCAGCTTATATCCAGGGGCCTCTACCCCGGGGGCTTTCTTT
15,TRBD2,TRBJ2-5,TRBV5-8,.,CASSLGTSEQEAQYF,TGTGCCAGCAGCTTGGGGACTAGCGAACAAGAGGCCCAGTACTTC
13,.,TRBJ1-1,TRBV29-1,.,CSVEAGVGTEAFF,TGCAGCGTTGAAGCGGGGGTCGGCACTGAAGCTTTCTTT
17,.,TRBJ2-3,TRBV10-1,.,CASSESSSPGSTDTQYF,TGCGCCAGCAGTGAGAGCTCGTCGCCGGGGAGCACAGATACGCAGTATTTT
14,TRBD2,TRBJ2-1,TRBV12-5,.,CASGSGLAGSEQFF,TGTGCTAGTGGTTCCGGTTTAGCGGGCTCCGAGCAGTTCTTC
20,.,TRBJ1-5,TRBV5-4,.,CASSPLPTSHLYRDNQAQHF,TGTGCCAGCAGCCCCCTACCGACAAGCCATTTATACAGGGACAATCAGGCCCAGCATTTT
17,TRBD1,TRBJ1-2,TRBV7-9,.,CASSLISGQGSNYGYTF,TGTGCCAGCAGCTTAATATCGGGACAGGGGTCTAACTATGGCTACACCTTC
18,TRBD1,TRBJ1-2,TRBV5-6,few,CASSSIAMTGGAGYGYTF,TGTGCCAGCAGCTCCATCGCAATGACAGGGGGCGCCGGCTATGGCTACACCTTC
16,.,TRBJ1-1,TRBV28,once,CASSLSQGTPNTEAFF,TGTGCCAGCAGTTTATCTCAAGGGACACCGAACACTGAAGCTTTCTTT
17,TRBD1,TRBJ1-2,TRBV5-6,.,CASSQGARDRDRYGYTF,TGTGCCAGCAGCCAAGGCGCCCGGGACAGGGATAGGTATGGCTACACCTTC
14,TRBD1,TRBJ2-7,TRBV18,.,CASSLGQGLYEQYF,TGTGCCAGCTCACTGGGACAGGGGCTATACGAGCAGTACTTC
17,TRBD2,TRBJ2-5,TRBV10-3,few,CAIRPGLTSGKQETQYF,TGTGCCATCAGACCAGGTCTGACTAGCGGGAAGCAAGAGACCCAGTACTTC